This TCR beta chain was retrieved from a study of T-cell reconstitution after alpha-beta-depleted transplantation in children. Turning to this clonotype: One end of the junction does not line up with germline, which may come from a read error.

This CDR3 region has 15 residues. Germline V gene data show CDR1 as SQVTM and CDR2 as ANQGSEA. It was with unique molecular identifiers that the TCRbeta library was prepared. Using its own MiXCR run on the PCR reads, TCRdb lists one record per CDR3 protein. The sample consists of roughly 590,000 distinct CDR3 sequences, around 17% of them appearing once. This sequence was found in a human donor who donated a stem cell graft to a child with acute myeloid leukemia. This specimen consisted of PBMCs from the stem cell graft donor, obtained from the stem cell graft. The V gene is TRBV29-1, the J gene TRBJ2-4, with D perhaps matching TRBD1 or TRBD2 (5 bases each). The CDR3 sequence: CSVVEGPMSKSIQYF. CDR3 nucleotide sequence: TGCAGCGTTGTAGAGGGACCCATGTCCAAAAGCATTCAGTACTTC.